These 11 T cell receptor beta chains were all obtained from the same sample, sequenced in a study of OX40 agonist ivuxolimab in advanced cancers. Data came from immunoSEQ multiplex PCR; TCRdb stores just in-frame clones and leaves some out. The data contain 100,000 to 120,000 clones, around 90% of them singletons. Sequences were derived from CD4+ or CD8+ T cells sorted from blood, sampled in a trial of the OX40 agonist ivuxolimab. Receptor source: an adult with an advanced solid tumor such as melanoma, head and neck, liver or kidney cancer.

V is TRBV4-3 and J is TRBJ2-1; the D is unclear. CDR3 length equals 15 residues. Trimming took off 1 base at V and 4 bases at J, with 11 bases between the two ends. Germline V lookup: CDR1 LGHNA, CDR2 YSLEER. CDR3 amino acids: CASSQGGWGYNEQFF. The CDR3 DNA is TGCGCCAGCAGCCAAGGTGGATGGGGATACAATGAGCAGTTCTTC.

The chain combines TRBV28 with TRBJ1-1; D ambiguous. This CDR3 has 12 residues. V was cut by 1 base and J by 0 bases, with 0 bases left in between. Germline loops: CDR1 MDHEN, CDR2 SYDVKM. CDR3 in amino acids: CASSLLNTEAFF. The CDR3 DNA sequence: TGTGCCAGCAGTTTATTGAACACTGAAGCTTTCTTT.

CDR3 coding DNA: TGTGCCAGCAGCTTGGCCCTGACAGGTTTCGCTTTCTTT. Its translation: CASSLALTGFAFF. V is TRBV5-5 and J is TRBJ1-1, with D possibly matching TRBD1 (6 bases). The germline gives CDR1 SGHKS, CDR2 YYEKEE (reference sequence). Trimming pared 0 bases from V and 11 bases from J, leaving 14 bases between. The CDR3 covers 13 residues.

The chain recombines TRBV19 with TRBJ1-2; D gene ambiguous. The V end was cut by 4 bases, the J end by 8 bases, with 11 bases between. The CDR3 is made up of 12 amino acids. CDR1 is LNHDA and CDR2 is SQIVND in the germline V gene (reference sequence). CDR3 sequence: CASSSGLQGYTF. DNA for the CDR3: TGTGCCAGTAGTAGCGGACTTCAAGGCTACACCTTC. Together with reference TRBV19 and TRBJ1-2, the CDR3 gives the full variable domain: DGGITQSPKYLFRKEGQNVTLSCEQNLNHDAMYWYRQDPGQGLRLIYYSQIVNDFQKGDIAEGYSVSREKKESFPLTVTSAQKNPTAFYLCASSSGLQGYTFGSGTRLTVV.

The rearrangement uses TRBV5-1 and TRBJ1-2, with a weak D call TRBD1 (5 bases). This CDR3 region has 14 residues. V lost 2 bases, J lost 3 bases, and 11 bases lay in between. Germline CDR1 reads SGHRS; CDR2 reads YFSETQ. This CDR3 is CASSFLTADYGYTF. The CDR3 DNA follows: TGCGCCAGCAGCTTCTTGACAGCGGACTATGGCTACACCTTC.

This clone has a single count. The V and J genes are TRBV5-4 and TRBJ1-6, with TRBD1 matching 7 bases. Germline V CDR1 and CDR2: SGHNT, YYREEE (reference sequence). V lost 4 bases and J lost 3; bases outside the gene matches: 4. This CDR3 has 15 amino acids. CDR3 region: CASSPRQGYNSPLHF. CDR3 nucleotide sequence: TGTGCCAGCAGCCCTAGACAGGGCTATAATTCACCCCTCCACTTT.

This chain connects TRBV30 to TRBJ1-1; the D gene is possibly TRBD1 (5 bases). The CDR3 sequence is 13 residues long. Germline V gene sequence: CDR1 GTSNPN, CDR2 SVGIG (reference sequence). Trimming shortened V by 4 bases and J by 2 bases, and 11 bases separated the two germline ends. The CDR3 bases are TGTGCCTGGAAAGGGACCGAAAACACTGAAGCTTTCTTT. Translated, it gives CAWKGTENTEAFF. Filled out from reference TRBV30 and TRBJ1-1, the complete variable domain reads SQTIHQWPATLVQPVGSPLSLECTVEGTSNPNLYWYRQAAGRGLQLLFYSVGIGQISSEVPQNLSASRPQDRQFILSSKKLLLSDSGFYLCAWKGTENTEAFFGQGTRLTVV.

This chain connects TRBV6-5 to TRBJ1-4; no reliable D call. The V and J ends lost 6 bases and 10 bases respectively, with 15 bases between them. The V gene's germline CDR1 is MNHEY and CDR2 SVGAGI. There are 13 residues in the CDR3. The CDR3 spells CASRGSLTGKLFF. The CDR3 nucleotides are TGTGCCAGCAGAGGCAGCTTAACGGGAAAACTGTTTTTT.

This rearrangement joins TRBV10-3 to TRBJ1-2, with no clear D. Trimming stripped 4 bases from V and 7 bases from J, with 10 bases between. CDR3 length: 12 residues. Germline V gene data show CDR1 as ENHRY and CDR2 as SYGVKD. The CDR3 loop is CAISVVSSGYTF. The CDR3 DNA reads as TGTGCCATCAGTGTTGTTTCTTCTGGCTACACCTTC.

The V and J genes are TRBV6-1 and TRBJ2-1, with D maybe TRBD1 (5 bases). This CDR3 is 15 amino acids long. Germline-derived CDR1 and CDR2 are MNHNS and SASEGT. The V and J ends lost 1 base and 3 bases respectively, with 10 bases between them. The CDR3 coding sequence is TGTGCCAGCAGTGAAGTAATGACAGACTACAATGAGCAGTTCTTC. Amino acid sequence: CASSEVMTDYNEQFF.

CDR3 nucleotide sequence: TGTGCCAGCAGTGTACAGGGGTCCCACACAGATACGCAGTATTTT. Residues: CASSVQGSHTDTQYF. The chain recombines TRBV2 with TRBJ2-3; 7 nucleotides align to TRBD1. Germline assignment: CDR1 SNHLY and CDR2 FYNNEI. Trimming cost V 4 bases and J 2 bases; bases outside gene matches: 6. The CDR3 runs 15 residues. Together with reference TRBV2 and TRBJ2-3, the CDR3 gives the full variable domain: EPEVTQTPSHQVTQMGQEVILRCVPISNHLYFYWYRQILGQKVEFLVSFYNNEISEKSEIFDDQFSVERPDGSNFTLKIRSTKLEDSAMYFCASSVQGSHTDTQYFGPGTRLTVL.